This T cell receptor (beta chain) was sequenced for a study of blood T cell repertoires in COVID-19. Germline-derived CDR1 and CDR2 are LNHDA and SQIVND (reference sequence). V shed 4 bases and J 10 bases; nucleotides not matched to a gene: 22. The CDR3 sequence is 19 residues long. Produced via immunoSEQ multiplex PCR; TCRdb's table is partial and in-frame only. The sample gives over 350,000 clones, 87% of which show up once; roughly 9.4% is in the top ten. The chain joins TRBV19 to TRBJ1-6; 7 bases map to TRBD1. The sequence was obtained from a woman aged 45-60 years who had recovered from COVID-19. The sample consisted of PBMCs or T cells enriched from blood (not recorded which). CDR3 DNA: TGTGCCAGTAGTAGAATTTTAGGCACCGACAGGGTTGGCCGATCACCCCTCCACTTT. It translates to CASSRILGTDRVGRSPLHF.